This is a list of T cell receptor beta chains from one sample in a study of regulatory T cells in long-lasting Graves disease. Each CDR3 protein is one row after TCRdb ran MiXCR on the multiplex PCR reads. The sample carries hundreds of thousands of distinct CDR3 sequences, around 17% recorded once. This sample also belongs to another study, concerning T cells in Graves' hyperthyroidism and ophthalmopathy.

The material sequenced was peripheral blood mononuclear cells (PBMCs), taken at new diagnosis, from a patient treated with antithyroid drugs. Source of these receptors: a man aged 35 to 55 with Graves disease. Both conserved end residues are part of each CDR3. D genes are given only for firm matches. A clone size is listed for some rows: how often the clone was seen (once, few, many), or a class if it is expanded.

j_call: TRBJ1-1
v_call: TRBV11-1
clone_size: NA
d_call: TRBD1
cdr3_nt: TGTGCCAGCAGTTGGGGGACAGGGATGGGAGGGATGAACACTGAAGCTTTCTTT
cdr3_aa: CASSWGTGMGGMNTEAFF

j_call: TRBJ2-1
v_call: TRBV7-2
clone_size: many
d_call: NA
cdr3_nt: TGTGCCAGCAGCTTAGCTTACAATGAGCAGTTCTTC
cdr3_aa: CASSLAYNEQFF

j_call: TRBJ2-7
v_call: TRBV28
clone_size: NA
d_call: TRBD1
cdr3_nt: TGTGCCAGCAGTGAAGAACAGGGGGGTATCGTAGAGCAGTACTTC
cdr3_aa: CASSEEQGGIVEQYF

j_call: TRBJ1-2
v_call: TRBV20-1
clone_size: many
d_call: NA
cdr3_nt: TGCAGTGCTAGTGTAGGGACTAACTATGGCTACACCTTC
cdr3_aa: CSASVGTNYGYTF

j_call: TRBJ2-3
v_call: TRBV12-3/TRBV12-4
clone_size: NA
d_call: TRBD2
cdr3_nt: TGTGCCAGCACTCTTGGGTTAGCGGGGGGGTCGCAGTATTTT
cdr3_aa: CASTLGLAGGSQYF

j_call: TRBJ2-2
v_call: TRBV20-1
clone_size: once
d_call: NA
cdr3_nt: TGCAGTGCTAGAAGGGATCCGGGGAAGGCAGGCACCGGGGAGCTGTTTTTT
cdr3_aa: CSARRDPGKAGTGELFF

j_call: TRBJ2-7
v_call: TRBV28
clone_size: many
d_call: NA
cdr3_nt: TGTGCCACCCTCGACACTAAGCCCTACGAGCAGTACTTC
cdr3_aa: CATLDTKPYEQYF

j_call: TRBJ2-7
v_call: TRBV29-1
clone_size: NA
d_call: NA
cdr3_nt: TGCAGCGTTGAAGAGGGCCACGAGCAGTACTTC
cdr3_aa: CSVEEGHEQYF

j_call: TRBJ1-3
v_call: TRBV28
clone_size: many
d_call: NA
cdr3_nt: TGTGCCAGCAGTTACCACTCTGGAAACACCATATATTTT
cdr3_aa: CASSYHSGNTIYF

j_call: TRBJ2-7
v_call: TRBV6-1
clone_size: many
d_call: NA
cdr3_nt: TGTGCCAGCTCCCTCCCCCGCGGGACAGTCTACGAGCAGTACTTC
cdr3_aa: CASSLPRGTVYEQYF

j_call: TRBJ2-3
v_call: TRBV5-5
clone_size: NA
d_call: TRBD2
cdr3_nt: TGTGCCAGCAGCTTGTTTCCTAGCGGGGAGGGAGGAGATACGCAGTATTTT
cdr3_aa: CASSLFPSGEGGDTQYF

j_call: TRBJ2-2
v_call: TRBV2
clone_size: NA
d_call: NA
cdr3_nt: TGTGCCAGCTGTAGGGACACCGGGGAGCTGTTTTTT
cdr3_aa: CASCRDTGELFF

j_call: TRBJ2-5
v_call: TRBV5-1
clone_size: many
d_call: NA
cdr3_nt: TGCGCCAGCAGCCCGGGCAGTTTTGATCAGAGACCCCAGTACTTC
cdr3_aa: CASSPGSFDQRPQYF

j_call: TRBJ2-1
v_call: TRBV30
clone_size: many
d_call: NA
cdr3_nt: TGTGCCTGGAGCGGCCTTAGCTCCTACAATGAGCAGTTCTTC
cdr3_aa: CAWSGLSSYNEQFF

j_call: TRBJ1-5
v_call: TRBV7-2
clone_size: NA
d_call: NA
cdr3_nt: TGTGCCAGCAGCTTAGACAGGGCAGGCGCCGGGCCCCAGCATTTT
cdr3_aa: CASSLDRAGAGPQHF

j_call: TRBJ2-5
v_call: TRBV20-1
clone_size: many
d_call: NA
cdr3_nt: TGCAGTGCTAGACCCTTGAGGGGAGAACAAGAGACCCAGTACTTC
cdr3_aa: CSARPLRGEQETQYF

j_call: TRBJ2-7
v_call: TRBV20-1
clone_size: many
d_call: NA
cdr3_nt: TGCAGTGCTAGAGATTCGATCAGGGCGAGGAACGAGCAGTACTTC
cdr3_aa: CSARDSIRARNEQYF

j_call: TRBJ2-6
v_call: TRBV7-3
clone_size: NA
d_call: TRBD1
cdr3_nt: TGTGCCAGCAGCTTAGGGGCAGGGACAGGATTTCGCACTTTC
cdr3_aa: CASSLGAGTGFRTF

j_call: TRBJ2-1
v_call: TRBV9
clone_size: many
d_call: TRBD1
cdr3_nt: TGTGCCAGCAGGGGACAGGGGAATGAGCAGTTCTTC
cdr3_aa: CASRGQGNEQFF

j_call: TRBJ2-3
v_call: TRBV20-1
clone_size: NA
d_call: TRBD2
cdr3_nt: TGCAGTGCCCCAGCGGGGGGGCTTGATACGCAGTATTTT
cdr3_aa: CSAPAGGLDTQYF

j_call: TRBJ2-7
v_call: TRBV2
clone_size: many
d_call: TRBD1
cdr3_nt: TGTGCCAGCACTTGGACAGGGGGCCCCTACGAGCAGTACTTC
cdr3_aa: CASTWTGGPYEQYF

j_call: TRBJ2-7
v_call: TRBV4-1
clone_size: many
d_call: NA
cdr3_nt: TGCGCCAGCAGCCTCGCTGGGGAGCAGTACTTC
cdr3_aa: CASSLAGEQYF

j_call: TRBJ2-3
v_call: TRBV6-1
clone_size: few
d_call: NA
cdr3_nt: TGTGCCAGCCGACCGGGACTCTTCACAGATACGCAGTATTTT
cdr3_aa: CASRPGLFTDTQYF

j_call: TRBJ2-7
v_call: TRBV11-1
clone_size: many
d_call: NA
cdr3_nt: TGTGCCAGCAGCATATCAGGGGCTAGCGGCCGCTACGAGCAGTACTTC
cdr3_aa: CASSISGASGRYEQYF

j_call: TRBJ2-5
v_call: TRBV7-9
clone_size: many
d_call: TRBD1
cdr3_nt: TGTGCCAGCAGCTTAGAGGTCGGACAGGGCCATTTC
cdr3_aa: CASSLEVGQGHF

j_call: TRBJ2-1
v_call: TRBV2
clone_size: many
d_call: NA
cdr3_nt: TGTGCCAGCGCTACATACAATGAGCAGTTCTTC
cdr3_aa: CASATYNEQFF

j_call: TRBJ1-5
v_call: TRBV18
clone_size: many
d_call: NA
cdr3_nt: TGTGCCAGCTCACGAACCCGGGTTTACAATCAGCCCCAGCATTTT
cdr3_aa: CASSRTRVYNQPQHF

j_call: TRBJ2-3
v_call: TRBV2
clone_size: many
d_call: NA
cdr3_nt: TGTGCCAGCAATCGGGGGTTGGATTCAGATACGCAGTATTTT
cdr3_aa: CASNRGLDSDTQYF

j_call: TRBJ2-5
v_call: TRBV4-1
clone_size: many
d_call: TRBD2
cdr3_nt: TGCGCCAGCAGCCAACTAGCGGGGCTCCAAGAGACCCAGTACTTC
cdr3_aa: CASSQLAGLQETQYF

j_call: TRBJ2-7
v_call: TRBV2
clone_size: many
d_call: TRBD1
cdr3_nt: TGTGCCAGCAGGTCCGGGACAGGGGACCACGAGCAGTACTTC
cdr3_aa: CASRSGTGDHEQYF

j_call: TRBJ2-5
v_call: TRBV25-1
clone_size: many
d_call: TRBD2
cdr3_nt: TGTGCCAGCAGTGGGTCTAGCGGGAGGGGGCAAGAGACCCAGTACTTC
cdr3_aa: CASSGSSGRGQETQYF

j_call: TRBJ1-5
v_call: TRBV12-3/TRBV12-4
clone_size: many
d_call: NA
cdr3_nt: TGTGCCAGCAAAATCGGGGGAACCGGTCGGGCGCCCCAGCATTTT
cdr3_aa: CASKIGGTGRAPQHF

j_call: TRBJ1-1
v_call: TRBV6-2/TRBV6-3
clone_size: many
d_call: NA
cdr3_nt: TGTGCCAGCATCCCCCCAAGGCACACTGAAGCTTTCTTT
cdr3_aa: CASIPPRHTEAFF

j_call: TRBJ1-5
v_call: TRBV6-1
clone_size: many
d_call: TRBD1
cdr3_nt: TGTGCCAGCAGTCGGGGACAGGGCCTTTGGACCCAGCATTTT
cdr3_aa: CASSRGQGLWTQHF

j_call: TRBJ1-2
v_call: TRBV6-1
clone_size: NA
d_call: TRBD1
cdr3_nt: TGTGCCAGCAGGAGGACAGGGGGCTATGGCTACACCTTC
cdr3_aa: CASRRTGGYGYTF

j_call: TRBJ1-5
v_call: TRBV24-1
clone_size: many
d_call: NA
cdr3_nt: TGTGCCACCAGAGTATGGGAGAGCGGTCAGCCCCAGCATTTT
cdr3_aa: CATRVWESGQPQHF

j_call: TRBJ2-5
v_call: TRBV18
clone_size: many
d_call: TRBD2
cdr3_nt: TGTGCCAGCTCAGCGCTAACTAGCGGGGGAGAGACCCAGTACTTC
cdr3_aa: CASSALTSGGETQYF

j_call: TRBJ2-1
v_call: TRBV12-3/TRBV12-4
clone_size: many
d_call: TRBD1
cdr3_nt: TGTGCCAGCAGTTTAGTCTTGAGGACAGGGGGCAATGAGCAGTTCTTC
cdr3_aa: CASSLVLRTGGNEQFF

j_call: TRBJ1-4
v_call: TRBV7-2
clone_size: many
d_call: NA
cdr3_nt: TGTGCCAGCAGCTTGTTCCTTAATGAAAAACTGTTTTTT
cdr3_aa: CASSLFLNEKLFF

j_call: TRBJ2-5
v_call: TRBV5-1
clone_size: NA
d_call: TRBD1
cdr3_nt: TGCGCCAGCAGCCCGGACAGGGGGCGCGGAGAGACCCAGTACTTC
cdr3_aa: CASSPDRGRGETQYF

j_call: TRBJ1-5
v_call: TRBV7-2
clone_size: many
d_call: NA
cdr3_nt: TGTGCCAGCAGCGCGACAGTTAGCAATCAGCCCCAGCATTTT
cdr3_aa: CASSATVSNQPQHF

j_call: TRBJ2-3
v_call: TRBV12-5
clone_size: many
d_call: NA
cdr3_nt: TGTGCTAGTGGTCCAAACTCTGTAGGGTTTAGCACAGATACGCAGTATTTT
cdr3_aa: CASGPNSVGFSTDTQYF

j_call: TRBJ2-5
v_call: TRBV27
clone_size: many
d_call: NA
cdr3_nt: TGTGCCAGCGGTTGGCTGGAAGAGACCCAGTACTTC
cdr3_aa: CASGWLEETQYF

j_call: TRBJ1-2
v_call: TRBV5-1
clone_size: many
d_call: TRBD1
cdr3_nt: TGCGCCAGCAACCCGGGACAGAACTATGGCTACACCTTC
cdr3_aa: CASNPGQNYGYTF